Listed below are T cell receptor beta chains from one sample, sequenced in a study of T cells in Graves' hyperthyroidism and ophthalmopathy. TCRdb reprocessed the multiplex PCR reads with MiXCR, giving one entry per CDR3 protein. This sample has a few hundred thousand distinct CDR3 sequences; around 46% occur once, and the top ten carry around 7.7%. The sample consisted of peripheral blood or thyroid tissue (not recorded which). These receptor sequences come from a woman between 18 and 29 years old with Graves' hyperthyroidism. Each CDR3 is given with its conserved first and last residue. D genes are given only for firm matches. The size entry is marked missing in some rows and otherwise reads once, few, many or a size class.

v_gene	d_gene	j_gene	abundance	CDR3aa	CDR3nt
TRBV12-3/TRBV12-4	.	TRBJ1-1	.	CASSVDGGRNTEAFF	TGTGCCAGCAGCGTAGATGGGGGGAGGAACACTGAAGCTTTCTTT
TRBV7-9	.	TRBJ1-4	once	CASSLDGNTEKLFF	TGTGCCAGCAGCTTAGATGGGAACACTGAAAAACTGTTTTTT
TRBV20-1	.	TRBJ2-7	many	CSARKKGGTVSEQYF	TGCAGTGCTAGAAAGAAAGGAGGGACGGTTAGCGAGCAGTACTTC
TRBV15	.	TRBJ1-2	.	CATSRDQEGTTGYTF	TGTGCCACCAGCAGAGATCAGGAGGGAACGACGGGCTACACCTTC
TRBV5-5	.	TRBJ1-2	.	CASSLDGGDYTF	TGTGCCAGCAGCTTGGATGGGGGAGACTACACCTTC
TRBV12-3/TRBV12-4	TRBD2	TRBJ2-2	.	CASQGLVRELFF	TGTGCCAGCCAGGGACTAGTCCGGGAGCTGTTTTTT
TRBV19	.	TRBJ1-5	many	CASSMRGQPQHF	TGTGCCAGTAGTATGAGGGGTCAGCCCCAGCATTTT
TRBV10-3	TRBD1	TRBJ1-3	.	CAGGGTGVSGNTIYF	TGTGCTGGAGGTGGGACAGGGGTCTCTGGAAACACCATATATTTT
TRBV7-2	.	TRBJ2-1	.	CASSKTPKQFF	TGTGCCAGCAGCAAGACTCCGAAGCAGTTCTTC
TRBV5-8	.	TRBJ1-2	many	CASSPLPIYGYTF	TGTGCCAGCAGCCCCCTCCCCATCTATGGCTACACCTTC
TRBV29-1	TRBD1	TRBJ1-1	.	CSVKTGGTEAFF	TGCAGCGTTAAGACAGGGGGGACTGAAGCTTTCTTT
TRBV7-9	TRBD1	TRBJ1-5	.	CASSFTGGEETQHF	TGTGCCAGCAGCTTTACAGGGGGCGAAGAGACCCAGCATTTT
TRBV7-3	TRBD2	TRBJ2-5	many	CASSLLAGGQETQYF	TGTGCCAGCAGCTTACTAGCGGGAGGGCAGGAGACCCAGTACTTC
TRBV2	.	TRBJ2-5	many	CASRTPVQETQYF	TGTGCCAGCAGAACTCCAGTCCAAGAGACCCAGTACTTC
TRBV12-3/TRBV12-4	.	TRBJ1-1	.	CASSVGVTEAFF	TGTGCCAGCAGTGTCGGGGTCACTGAAGCTTTCTTT
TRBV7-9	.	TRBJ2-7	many	CASSLALGASYEQYF	TGTGCCAGCAGCTTAGCGCTCGGGGCATCCTACGAGCAGTACTTC